The 8 T cell receptor beta chains below come from one sample, sequenced in a study of blood T cell repertoires in COVID-19. The method was immunoSEQ multiplex PCR; TCRdb's version includes in-frame clones alone and lacks a portion of them. The sample holds around 91,000 clones, 60% to 85% seen once. Sequences were obtained from peripheral blood. These TCRs come from a woman of 80 years or more with active or convalescent COVID-19.

This clone was counted once. A read error may account for a junction end that differs from germline. The rearrangement uses TRBV7-2 and TRBJ2-7, with 7 positions matching TRBD2. CDR1 and CDR2 (germline): SGHTA, FQGNSA. This CDR3 region has 11 residues. As DNA, the CDR3 is TGTGCCAGCAGCTTAAAGACTAGCCAAATCTTC. As protein: CASSLKTSQIF.

The chain combines TRBV10-2 with TRBJ2-3; D is perhaps TRBD1 (6 bases). The germline V gene has CDR1 WSHSY and CDR2 SAAADI. Trimming took off 4 bases at V and 5 bases at J, with 19 bases between the two ends. This CDR3 region has 16 residues. CDR3 protein: CASSGRLERGQDTQYF. CDR3 coding DNA: TGCGCCAGCAGTGGACGGCTAGAGAGGGGACAAGATACGCAGTATTTT.

The genes are TRBV2 and TRBJ1-1; D perhaps matches TRBD1 (6 bases). Germline CDR1 reads SNHLY; CDR2 reads FYNNEI. The CDR3 length is 13 residues. V lost 7 bases to trimming and J lost 1 base, with 10 bases between them. In DNA form, the CDR3 reads TGTGCCAGCAAGACAGGAGAGAACACTGAAGCTTTCTTT. Translated: CASKTGENTEAFF.

The chain couples TRBV5-1 to TRBJ2-7; TRBD1 aligns across 9 bases. CDR1 is SGHRS, CDR2 YFSETQ, per germline. After removal of 4 bases from V and 3 bases from J, the junction contained 8 bases not matched to a gene. This CDR3 has 15 amino acids. This chain's CDR3 is CASSEAGTGFYEQYF. The CDR3 nucleotides are TGCGCCAGCAGCGAGGCCGGGACAGGGTTCTACGAGCAGTACTTC.

This chain uses TRBV7-8 with TRBJ1-6; TRBD1 matches at 9 bases. V dropped 0 bases and J dropped 5; count of bases not matched to a gene: 5. The CDR3 has 17 amino acids. The germline V gene encodes CDR1 SGHVS and CDR2 FQNEAQ. Written as DNA, the CDR3 is TGTGCCAGCAGCTTAGCTTCCGGGACAGGGAATAATTCACCCCTCCACTTT. Protein product: CASSLASGTGNNSPLHF.

This chain connects TRBV16 to TRBJ2-1; no definite D call. Trimming removed 4 bases at V and 8 bases at J, with 6 bases between. Germline V gives CDR1 KGHSY, CDR2 FQNENV. This CDR3 has 11 residues. The CDR3 DNA reads TGTGCCAGCAGCCTAAATTATGAGCAGTTCTTC. Protein product: CASSLNYEQFF.

The rearrangement links TRBV3-1 (or the pseudogene TRBV3-2) to TRBJ2-2; D is ambiguous. Trimming shortened V by 1 base and J by 4 bases, and 7 bases separated the two germline ends. CDR1 LGHDT and CDR2 YNNKEL come from the germline V gene (reference sequence). The CDR3 extends over 14 amino acids. The CDR3 reads CASSQVAVTGELFF. CDR3 DNA: TGTGCCAGCAGCCAAGTTGCAGTCACCGGGGAGCTGTTTTTT.

The chain has TRBV7-2 and TRBJ1-2; D remains ambiguous. The CDR3 has 13 residues. V lost 6 bases and J lost 5, with 13 bases in between. CDR1 SGHTA and CDR2 FQGNSA come from the germline V gene. The CDR3 reads CASSLIRGYGYTF. The CDR3 DNA is TGTGCCAGCAGTTTAATCCGGGGATATGGCTACACCTTC.